This TCR beta chain is drawn from a study of T cells after yellow fever vaccination. For the study at large: Preparing low-cell-number fractions relied on SMART-Seq v4 Ultra Low Input. Regarding the study as a whole: Weaker, the secondary response peaked sooner, at day 5 versus 15. Detected again after the booster were most primary-vaccination clones, at about 96% CD4 and nearly 90% CD8.

V lost 7 bases to trimming and J lost 0 bases, with 4 bases between them. There are 13 residues in the CDR3. In germline, CDR1 is LNHDA, CDR2 SQIVND (reference sequence). This clonotype was detected ten times or more. The antigen is not known. Researchers made TCR cDNA using 5'RACE template switching, and this step added a universal primer site and UMIs. TCRdb re-derived calls from the 5' RACE reads in MiXCR, one entry per CDR3 protein. This table holds hundreds of thousands of distinct CDR3 sequences, around 4% found once. This clonotype originated in a man between 18 and 29 years old who received the YFV17D yellow fever vaccine. Specimen: PBMCs, collected on the day of the yellow fever booster vaccination. The chain employs TRBV19 and TRBJ2-6; D unresolved. CDR3 amino acids: CASTVSGANVLTF. DNA of the CDR3: TGTGCCAGTACTGTCTCTGGGGCCAACGTCCTGACTTTC.